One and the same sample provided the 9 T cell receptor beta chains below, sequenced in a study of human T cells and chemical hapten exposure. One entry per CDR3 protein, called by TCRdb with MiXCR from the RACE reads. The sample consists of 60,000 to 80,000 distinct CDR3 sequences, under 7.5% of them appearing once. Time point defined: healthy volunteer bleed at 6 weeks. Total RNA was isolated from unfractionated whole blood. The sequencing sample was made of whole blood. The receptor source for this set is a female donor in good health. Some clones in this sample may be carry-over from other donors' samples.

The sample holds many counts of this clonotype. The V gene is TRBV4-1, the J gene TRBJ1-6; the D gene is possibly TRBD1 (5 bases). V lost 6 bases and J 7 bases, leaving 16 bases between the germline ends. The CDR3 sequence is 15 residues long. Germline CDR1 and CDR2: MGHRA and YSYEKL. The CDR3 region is CASRPGYSPNSPLHF. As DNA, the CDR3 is TGCGCCAGCAGGCCAGGGTACTCGCCCAATTCACCCCTCCACTTT.

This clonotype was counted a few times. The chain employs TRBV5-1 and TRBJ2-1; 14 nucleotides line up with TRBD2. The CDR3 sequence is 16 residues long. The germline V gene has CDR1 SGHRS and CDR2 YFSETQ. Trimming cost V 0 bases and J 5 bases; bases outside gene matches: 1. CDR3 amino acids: CASSLGGLAGDNEQFF. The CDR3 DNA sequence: TGCGCCAGCAGCTTGGGGGGACTAGCGGGAGACAATGAGCAGTTCTTC.

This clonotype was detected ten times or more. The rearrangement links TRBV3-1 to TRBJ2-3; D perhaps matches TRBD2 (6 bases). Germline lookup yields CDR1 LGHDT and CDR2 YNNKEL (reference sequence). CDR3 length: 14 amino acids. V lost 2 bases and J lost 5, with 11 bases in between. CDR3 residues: CASSQISGKDTQYF. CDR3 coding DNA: TGTGCCAGCAGCCAAATTAGCGGAAAAGATACGCAGTATTTT.

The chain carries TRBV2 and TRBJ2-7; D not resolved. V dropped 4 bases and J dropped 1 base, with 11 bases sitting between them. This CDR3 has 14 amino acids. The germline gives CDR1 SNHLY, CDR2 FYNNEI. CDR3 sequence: CASSVKGASYEQYF. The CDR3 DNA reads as TGTGCCAGCAGTGTGAAGGGTGCATCCTACGAGCAGTACTTC.

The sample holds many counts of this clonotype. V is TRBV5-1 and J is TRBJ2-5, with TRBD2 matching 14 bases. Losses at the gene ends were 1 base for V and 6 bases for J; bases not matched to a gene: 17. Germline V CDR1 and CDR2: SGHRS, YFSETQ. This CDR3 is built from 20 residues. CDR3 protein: CASSLHIEGLAGEDQKTQYF. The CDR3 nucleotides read TGCGCCAGCAGCTTGCACATCGAGGGACTAGCGGGAGAAGATCAAAAGACCCAGTACTTC.

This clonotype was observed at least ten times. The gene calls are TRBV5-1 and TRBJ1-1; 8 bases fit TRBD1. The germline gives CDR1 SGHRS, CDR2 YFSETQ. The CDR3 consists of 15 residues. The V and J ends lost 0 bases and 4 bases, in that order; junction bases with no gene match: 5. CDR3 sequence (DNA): TGCGCCAGCAGCTTGGTTTGGACAGGGCTCACTGAAGCTTTCTTT. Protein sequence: CASSLVWTGLTEAFF.

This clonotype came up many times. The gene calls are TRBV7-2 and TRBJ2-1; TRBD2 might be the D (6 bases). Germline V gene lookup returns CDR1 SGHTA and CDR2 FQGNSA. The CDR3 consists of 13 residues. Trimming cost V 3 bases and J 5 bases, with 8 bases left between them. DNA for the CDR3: TGTGCCAGCAGCTTCCAGCGGGACAATGAGCAGTTCTTC. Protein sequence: CASSFQRDNEQFF.

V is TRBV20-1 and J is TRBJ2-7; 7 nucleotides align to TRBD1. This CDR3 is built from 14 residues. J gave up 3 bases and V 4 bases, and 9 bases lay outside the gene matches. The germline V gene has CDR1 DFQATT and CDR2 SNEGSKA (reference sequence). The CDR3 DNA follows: TGCAGTGCTACACCGGGACAGAGATACTACGAGCAGTACTTC. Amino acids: CSATPGQRYYEQYF.

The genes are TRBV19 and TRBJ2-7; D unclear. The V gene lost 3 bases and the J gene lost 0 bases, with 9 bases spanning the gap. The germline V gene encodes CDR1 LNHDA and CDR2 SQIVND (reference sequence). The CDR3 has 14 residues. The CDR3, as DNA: TGTGCCAGTAGTATGGGTCGGGCCTCCTACGAGCAGTACTTC. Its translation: CASSMGRASYEQYF.